The next 28 T cell receptor beta chains were all read from a single sample in a study of blood T cell repertoires in COVID-19. Sequenced by immunoSEQ multiplex PCR; TCRdb stores in-frame clones only, minus some. The profile shows about 200,000 clones, about 88% of them singletons. The sequenced sample consisted of peripheral blood. The receptors were sampled from a woman aged 45-59 years with COVID-19, enrolled during active disease.

This clone was observed a few times. The genes are TRBV10-3 and TRBJ1-1; perhaps TRBD1 as D (6 bases). Germline values: CDR1 ENHRY, CDR2 SYGVKD. Trimming cost V 3 bases and J 1 base, with 21 bases left between them. The CDR3 loop spans 18 amino acids. This CDR3 reads CAISDSSRGVTGNTEAFF. CDR3 nucleotides: TGTGCCATCAGTGACTCTAGTCGTGGAGTGACAGGGAACACTGAAGCTTTCTTT.

This chain connects TRBV6-5 to TRBJ2-7; the D gene is possibly TRBD2 (6 bases). The CDR3 covers 12 residues. The V gene lost 4 bases and the J gene lost 6 bases, with 10 bases spanning the gap. Germline values: CDR1 MNHEY, CDR2 SVGAGI. The CDR3 DNA sequence: TGTGCCAGCAGTTTAGGACTATTCGAGCAGTACGTC. Its translation: CASSLGLFEQYV.

This clone was observed a handful of times. The chain uses TRBV3-1 (or the pseudogene TRBV3-2) and TRBJ1-6; maybe TRBD1 (5 bases). The CDR3 contains 15 residues. Germline-derived CDR1 and CDR2 are LGHDT and YNNKEL (reference sequence). Trimming cost V 1 base and J 6 bases, with 10 bases left between them. The CDR3 sequence: CASSQGGTGNSPLHF. As DNA, the CDR3 is TGTGCCAGCAGCCAAGGTGGTACAGGTAATTCACCCCTCCACTTT.

This clone was recorded only once. The chain combines TRBV6-4 with TRBJ1-4, with unresolved D. V was pared by 0 bases and J by 8 bases, with 7 bases between. This CDR3 is 13 amino acids long. CDR1 MRHNA and CDR2 SNTAGT come from the germline V gene. The CDR3 DNA reads TGTGCCAGCAGTGACTCTAGTCCCGAAAAACTGTTTTTT. Its translation: CASSDSSPEKLFF.

The chain carries TRBV9 and TRBJ2-7, with TRBD1 matching over 9 bases. The CDR3 spans 16 residues. Germline values: CDR1 SGDLS, CDR2 YYNGEE. V was clipped by 5 bases and J by 3 bases; unmatched bases: 12. For the CDR3, the DNA is TGTGCCAGCAGGGACAGGGGTAAGGGGACACTCTACGAGCAGTACTTC. Residues: CASRDRGKGTLYEQYF.

This clone showed up just a few times. The chain joins TRBV5-6 to TRBJ2-3; the match to TRBD2 covers 13 bases. After removal of 0 bases from V and 4 bases from J, the junction contained 2 bases not matched to a gene. The germline CDR1 and CDR2 sequences are SGHDT and YYEEEE. The CDR3 spans 16 residues. Here the CDR3 reads CASSLGLAGGPDTQYF. CDR3 nucleotides: TGTGCCAGCAGCTTGGGACTAGCGGGGGGACCAGATACGCAGTATTTT.

This sequence joins TRBV29-1 and TRBJ2-1; TRBD1 aligns across 7 bases. Germline CDR1 SQVTM, CDR2 ANQGSEA. CDR3 length equals 16 residues. J gave up 8 bases and V 0 bases, and 13 bases lay outside the gene matches. CDR3 sequence: CSVEDMWTGDDHEQFF. Here the CDR3 DNA reads TGCAGCGTTGAAGATATGTGGACAGGCGACGATCATGAGCAGTTCTTC.

This rearrangement joins TRBV19 to TRBJ1-2; 7 bases match TRBD1. The CDR3 is 15 amino acids. Trimming at V came to 5 bases and at J to 3 bases, leaving 9 bases not matched to a gene. Germline assignment: CDR1 LNHDA and CDR2 SQIVND (reference sequence). The CDR3 here is CASSAHRGWDYGYTF. The CDR3 region has the DNA TGTGCCAGTAGTGCCCACAGGGGATGGGACTATGGCTACACCTTC.

The J gene is TRBJ1-1, the V gene TRBV28, with a possible D match to TRBD1 (5 bases). Germline V gene sequence: CDR1 MDHEN, CDR2 SYDVKM. V was cut by 2 bases and J by 7 bases, with 11 bases left in between. The CDR3 sequence is 13 residues long. The CDR3 DNA is TGTGCCAGCAGTTTAAGTAGGGGACTTGAAGCTTTCTTT. This encodes CASSLSRGLEAFF. Complete variable domain (other parts from reference TRBV28 and TRBJ1-1): DVKVTQSSRYLVKRTGEKVFLECVQDMDHENMFWYRQDPGLGLRLIYFSYDVKMKEKGDIPEGYSVSREKKERFSLILESASTNQTSMYLCASSLSRGLEAFFGQGTRLTVV.

As DNA, the CDR3 is TGTGCCAGCAGTGATCCGACAGGACAAAACACTGAAGCTTTCTTT. It specifies CASSDPTGQNTEAFF. The chain uses TRBV6-2 or TRBV6-3 and TRBJ1-1; maybe TRBD1 (6 bases). V was pared by 5 bases and J by 2 bases, with 15 bases between. This CDR3 is built from 15 residues. Germline CDR1 is MNHEY and CDR2 is SVGEGT.

The CDR3 DNA follows: TGTGCCAGCAGTTTAGCGGCAAGTGGCTACACCTTC. Translating it yields CASSLAASGYTF. This chain joins TRBV28 and TRBJ1-2; D is uncertain. The CDR3 has 12 residues. Germline-derived CDR1 and CDR2 are MDHEN and SYDVKM. V was clipped by 2 bases and J by 7 bases, with 8 bases between them.

The chain has TRBV12-3 or TRBV12-4 and TRBJ1-1; unclear D gene. CDR3 size: 12 residues. V was shortened by 6 bases and J by 7 bases, with 12 bases between the two germline ends. The CDR3 coding sequence is TGTGCCAGCAGCAACGGACGGGGTGAAGCTTTCTTT. This translates into CASSNGRGEAFF.

V is TRBV3-1 (or the pseudogene TRBV3-2) and J is TRBJ2-3; 8 positions match TRBD2. The CDR3 extends over 14 amino acids. After removal of 3 bases from V and 4 bases from J, the junction contained 3 bases not matched to a gene. Germline V gene sequence: CDR1 LGHDT, CDR2 YNNKEL (reference sequence). As DNA, the CDR3 is TGTGCCAGCAGCCATAGCGGGGTAGCAGATACGCAGTATTTT. Translation gives CASSHSGVADTQYF.

The chain uses TRBV5-6 and TRBJ1-2, with D maybe TRBD1 (6 bases). The V gene's germline CDR1 is SGHDT and CDR2 YYEEEE. The CDR3 is 17 residues long. The V end was cut by 1 base, the J end by 0 bases, with 16 bases between. The CDR3 sequence is CASSLPPIQGSNYGYTF. CDR3 nucleotides: TGTGCCAGCAGCTTGCCACCTATACAGGGTTCTAACTATGGCTACACCTTC.

The rearrangement links TRBV7-2 to TRBJ2-1; TRBD2 is a possible D gene (6 bases). Germline V gene sequence: CDR1 SGHTA, CDR2 FQGNSA. With 3 bases removed from V and 5 bases from J, the gap between germline ends came to 11 bases. The length of the CDR3 is 14 residues. The CDR3 loop is CASSFSEGHNEQFF. The CDR3 DNA sequence: TGTGCCAGCAGCTTTTCGGAGGGACACAATGAGCAGTTCTTC.

The chain has TRBV11-3 and TRBJ1-6; weak D call: TRBD1 (5 bases). Trimming stripped 3 bases from V and 9 bases from J, with 12 bases between. The germline V gene has CDR1 SGHNT and CDR2 YENEEA. The CDR3 extends over 14 amino acids. The CDR3 nucleotides are TGTGCCAGCAGCTTCGGGGGAGCAGGTTCACCCCTCCACTTT. It codes for CASSFGGAGSPLHF.

This clone has a single count. The chain couples TRBV15 to TRBJ2-3; TRBD1 matches 9 bases. In germline, CDR1 is LNHNV, CDR2 YYDKDF (reference sequence). This CDR3 is 15 amino acids long. V gave up 1 base and J gave up 4 bases; unmatched junction bases: 3. The CDR3 DNA follows: TGTGCCACCAGCAGAGCGGGACAGGGCCCAGATACGCAGTATTTT. Translated, it gives CATSRAGQGPDTQYF.

This chain uses TRBV5-4 with TRBJ2-1; TRBD2 matches 7 bases. The germline CDR1 and CDR2 sequences are SGHNT and YYREEE (reference sequence). The CDR3 consists of 14 residues. Germline trimming cut 8 bases from V and 2 bases from J; bases unmatched to any gene: 7. CDR3: CASDTGTTYNEQFF. CDR3 nucleotides: TGTGCCAGTGACACCGGGACTACCTACAATGAGCAGTTCTTC. Filled out from reference TRBV5-4 and TRBJ2-1, the complete variable domain reads ETGVTQSPTHLIKTRGQQVTLRCSSQSGHNTVSWYQQALGQGPQFIFQYYREEENGRGNFPPRFSGLQFPNYSSELNVNALELDDSALYLCASDTGTTYNEQFFGPGTRLTVL.

This chain uses TRBV14 with TRBJ1-2, with TRBD1 matching 8 bases. Looked up from germline, CDR1 is SGHDN and CDR2 is FVKESK. Trimming took 2 bases from V and 7 from J; bases not matched to a gene: 6. This CDR3 is 14 amino acids long. Here the CDR3 reads CASSQRQGASGYTF. CDR3 DNA: TGTGCCAGCAGCCAAAGGCAGGGGGCGAGTGGCTACACCTTC.

This clone was observed a single time. The chain has TRBV7-6 and TRBJ2-2, with D possibly matching TRBD1 (5 bases). CDR3 size: 15 residues. Germline V gene sequence: CDR1 SGHVS, CDR2 FNYEAQ. Trimming cost V 4 bases and J 4 bases, with 13 bases left between them. The CDR3 loop is CASSSATGPTGELFF. The CDR3 DNA is TGTGCCAGCAGCTCGGCTACAGGACCCACCGGGGAGCTGTTTTTT.

V gene TRBV23-1 combines with J gene TRBJ1-3; D not certain. TRBV23-1 is labeled an ORF, and its function is uncertain. V dropped 0 bases and J dropped 7 bases, with 10 bases sitting between them. This CDR3 has 14 amino acids. Here the CDR3 reads CASSQSKERNTIYF. The CDR3 bases are TGCGCCAGCAGTCAATCAAAGGAGCGGAACACCATATATTTT.

This clone was detected once. This chain links TRBV7-8 with TRBJ2-3, with D maybe TRBD1 (5 bases). V dropped 2 bases and J dropped 7 bases, with 10 bases sitting between them. The germline V gene has CDR1 SGHVS and CDR2 FQNEAQ. The CDR3 consists of 13 residues. The CDR3 DNA follows: TGTGCCAGCAGCTTACAGGGTTCCCATACGCAGTATTTT. It is translated as CASSLQGSHTQYF.

The CDR3 DNA reads as TGTGCCAGCAGCTTAGACCCCCGAGCGTGGGGAAACACCATATATTTT. It codes for CASSLDPRAWGNTIYF. This sequence joins TRBV11-2 and TRBJ1-3; no reliable D call. The CDR3 is made up of 16 amino acids. CDR1 is SGHAT and CDR2 is FQNNGV in the germline V gene. Trimming cost V 0 bases and J 4 bases, with 13 bases left between them.

This rearrangement joins TRBV12-3 or TRBV12-4 to TRBJ2-7, with D maybe TRBD1 (6 bases). V was cut by 8 bases and J by 10 bases, with 18 bases left in between. This CDR3 has 12 amino acids. The CDR3 sequence: CASPGTQNCQYF. In DNA form, the CDR3 reads TGTGCCAGCCCCGGGACACAGAACTGCCAGTACTTC.

The gene calls are TRBV6-1 and TRBJ1-2; a weak D match, TRBD1 (6 bases). Looked up from germline, CDR1 is MNHNS and CDR2 is SASEGT. V shed 2 bases and J shed 6 bases, with 10 bases lying between them. This CDR3 is 13 amino acids long. CDR3 sequence (DNA): TGTGCCAGCAGTGAACTTGACAGGCATGGCTACACCTTC. Amino acids: CASSELDRHGYTF.

J is TRBJ2-5 and V is TRBV7-8; possible D gene TRBD2, 6 bases. V lost 2 bases and J 3 bases, leaving 10 bases between the germline ends. Per germline, CDR1 SGHVS and CDR2 FQNEAQ. The CDR3 has 14 residues. The CDR3 nucleotides read TGTGCCAGCAGCTTAATCGGGGGAAAAGAGACCCAGTACTTC. Translated, it gives CASSLIGGKETQYF.

This chain links TRBV27 with TRBJ1-2; D is perhaps TRBD1 (5 bases). Germline V gives CDR1 MNHEY, CDR2 SMNVEV (reference sequence). V lost 5 bases, J lost 8 bases, and 18 bases lay in between. CDR3 length: 14 residues. The CDR3 DNA is TGTGCCAGCAGTCCCGGGGGTCTTATTCGAGGCTACACCTTC. Protein product: CASSPGGLIRGYTF.

The V call is TRBV3-1 (or the pseudogene TRBV3-2), the J call TRBJ1-1; the D is unclear. V was shortened by 0 bases and J by 6 bases, with 11 bases between the two germline ends. The CDR3 sequence is 14 residues long. Per germline, CDR1 LGHDT and CDR2 YNNKEL (reference sequence). The CDR3 sequence: CASSQDRGFAEAFF. As DNA, the CDR3 is TGTGCCAGCAGCCAAGACCGGGGTTTCGCTGAAGCTTTCTTT.